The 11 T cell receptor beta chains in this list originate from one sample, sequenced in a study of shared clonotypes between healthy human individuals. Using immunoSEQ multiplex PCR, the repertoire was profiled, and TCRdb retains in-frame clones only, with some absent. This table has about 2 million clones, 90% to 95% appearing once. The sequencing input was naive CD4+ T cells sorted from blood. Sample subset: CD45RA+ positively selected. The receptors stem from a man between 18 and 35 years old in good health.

As DNA, the CDR3 is TGTGCCAGCAGTTTAGCGGGCACAACATCCTCCGGGGCCAACGTCCTGACTTTC. It translates to CASSLAGTTSSGANVLTF. The chain carries TRBV28 and TRBJ2-6; the D gene is possibly TRBD2 (5 bases). This CDR3 spans 18 amino acids. V was pared by 2 bases and J by 4 bases, with 18 bases between. Per the germline V gene, CDR1 is MDHEN and CDR2 is SYDVKM.

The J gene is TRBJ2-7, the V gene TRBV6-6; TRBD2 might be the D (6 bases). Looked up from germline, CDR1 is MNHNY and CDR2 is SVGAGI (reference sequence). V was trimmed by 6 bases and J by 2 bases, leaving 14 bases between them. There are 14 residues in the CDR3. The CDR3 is CASRGTLLTYEQYF. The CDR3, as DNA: TGTGCCAGCAGGGGGACTCTATTGACCTACGAGCAGTACTTC.

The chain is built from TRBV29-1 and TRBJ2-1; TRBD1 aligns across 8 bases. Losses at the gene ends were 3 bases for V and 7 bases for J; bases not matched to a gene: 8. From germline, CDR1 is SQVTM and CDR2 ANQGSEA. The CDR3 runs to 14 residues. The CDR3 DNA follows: TGCAGCGTTGATCCTGGACAGGGTAAAAATGAGCAGTTCTTC. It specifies CSVDPGQGKNEQFF.

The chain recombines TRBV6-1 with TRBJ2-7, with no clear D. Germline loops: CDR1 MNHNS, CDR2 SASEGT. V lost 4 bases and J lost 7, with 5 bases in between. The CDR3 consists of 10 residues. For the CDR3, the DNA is TGTGCCAGCAGTGGTTGGGAGCAGTACTTC. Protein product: CASSGWEQYF.

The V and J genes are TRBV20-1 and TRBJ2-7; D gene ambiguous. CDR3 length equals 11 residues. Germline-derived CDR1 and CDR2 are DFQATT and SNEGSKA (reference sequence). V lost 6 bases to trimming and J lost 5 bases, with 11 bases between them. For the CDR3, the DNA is TGCAGTGCGGAAGAAGCCCACGAGCAGTACTTC. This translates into CSAEEAHEQYF.

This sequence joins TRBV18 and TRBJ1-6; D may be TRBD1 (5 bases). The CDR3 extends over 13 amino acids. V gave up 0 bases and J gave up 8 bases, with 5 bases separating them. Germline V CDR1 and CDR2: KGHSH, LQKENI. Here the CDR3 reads CASSPPGDSPLHF. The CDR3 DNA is TGTGCCAGCTCACCACCGGGGGATTCACCCCTCCACTTT.

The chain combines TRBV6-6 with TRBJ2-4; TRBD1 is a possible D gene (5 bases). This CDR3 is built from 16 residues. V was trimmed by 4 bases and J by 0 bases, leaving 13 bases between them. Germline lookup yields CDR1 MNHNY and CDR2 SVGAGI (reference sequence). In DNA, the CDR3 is TGTGCCAGCAGTTCCCAGACAGAACTAGCCAAAAACATTCAGTACTTC. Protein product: CASSSQTELAKNIQYF.

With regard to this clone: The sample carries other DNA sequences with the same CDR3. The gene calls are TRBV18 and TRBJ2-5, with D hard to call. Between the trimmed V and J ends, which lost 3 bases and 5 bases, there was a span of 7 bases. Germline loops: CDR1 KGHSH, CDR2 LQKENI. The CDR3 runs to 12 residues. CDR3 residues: CASSPGSETQYF. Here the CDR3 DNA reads TGTGCCAGCTCACCGGGTTCTGAGACCCAGTACTTC.

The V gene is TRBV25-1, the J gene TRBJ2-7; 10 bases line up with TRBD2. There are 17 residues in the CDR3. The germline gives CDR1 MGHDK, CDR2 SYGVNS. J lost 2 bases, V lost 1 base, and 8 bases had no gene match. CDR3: CASSESPLAGKTYEQYF. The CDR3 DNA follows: TGTGCCAGCAGTGAATCCCCACTAGCGGGGAAAACCTACGAGCAGTACTTC.

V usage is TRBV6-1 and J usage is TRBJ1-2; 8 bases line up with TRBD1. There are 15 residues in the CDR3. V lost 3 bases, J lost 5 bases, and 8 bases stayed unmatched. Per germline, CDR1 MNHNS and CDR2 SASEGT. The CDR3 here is CASSDQDREMYGYTF. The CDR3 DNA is TGTGCCAGCAGTGATCAGGACAGGGAAATGTATGGCTACACCTTC.

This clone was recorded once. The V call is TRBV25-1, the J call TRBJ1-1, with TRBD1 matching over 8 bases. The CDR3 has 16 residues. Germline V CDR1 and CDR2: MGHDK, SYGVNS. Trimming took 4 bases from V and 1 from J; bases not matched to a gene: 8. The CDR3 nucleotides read TGTGCCAGCAGTGGGACAGACAGGGGTTGGAACACTGAAGCTTTCTTT. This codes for CASSGTDRGWNTEAFF.